The 31 T cell receptor beta chains listed next were all sequenced from one sample in a study of blood T cell repertoires in COVID-19 (dated by TCRdb to the early 2020s). The library was obtained by the immunoSEQ multiplex PCR assay. The clones in this table, taken by TCRdb from immuneACCESS, are in-frame only. Not every clone is retained; where verified, under half of the shortfall comes from an unresolved V gene, and the cause of the rest is unknown. The sample includes about 70,000 clones, with 60% to 80% observed a single time. The ten most abundant clones make up about 10% of the sample. The sequenced sample was peripheral blood. The receptors derive from a human donor in a cohort sampled during active COVID-19.

This chain joins TRBV7-9 and TRBJ1-2, with D possibly matching TRBD1 (5 bases). Germline CDR1 and CDR2: SEHNR and FQNEAQ (reference sequence). The CDR3 length is 12 residues. Trimming took 3 bases from V and 8 from J, leaving 10 bases between them. CDR3 in DNA: TGTGCCAGCAGCTTTCCAGGGCTAGGCTACACCTTC. Its protein is CASSFPGLGYTF.

The chain combines TRBV5-4 with TRBJ1-5, with 8 bases aligning to TRBD1. Germline V lookup: CDR1 SGHNT, CDR2 YYREEE (reference sequence). This CDR3 spans 15 amino acids. V was pared by 4 bases and J by 3 bases, with 6 bases of the junction left unmatched. CDR3 amino acids: CASSPGTGDNQPQHF. Written as DNA, the CDR3 is TGTGCCAGCAGCCCAGGGACAGGCGACAATCAGCCCCAGCATTTT.

The V and J genes are TRBV7-2 and TRBJ1-6; 7 bases fit TRBD1. Germline V gene data show CDR1 as SGHTA and CDR2 as FQGNSA. The CDR3 length is 15 residues. Trimming removed 3 bases from V and 4 bases from J; junction bases left unmatched: 3. CDR3 amino acids: CASSFRQGYNSPLHF. In nucleotides, the CDR3 is TGTGCCAGCAGCTTTAGACAGGGATATAATTCACCCCTCCACTTT.

The chain employs TRBV7-9 and TRBJ1-2; 9 positions match TRBD1. Germline V gene data show CDR1 as SEHNR and CDR2 as FQNEAQ (reference sequence). The CDR3 is 15 amino acids. V was pared by 0 bases and J by 7 bases, with 6 bases of the junction left unmatched. CDR3 nucleotide sequence: TGTGCCAGCAGCTTAGCTGGGACAGGGAATACTGGCTACACCTTC. This codes for CASSLAGTGNTGYTF. Combining the CDR3 with reference TRBV7-9 and TRBJ1-2 gives the whole variable domain DTGVSQNPRHKITKRGQNVTFRCDPISEHNRLYWYRQTLGQGPEFLTYFQNEAQLEKSRLLSDRFSAERPKGSFSTLEIQRTEQGDSAMYLCASSLAGTGNTGYTFGSGTRLTVV.

The J gene is TRBJ1-1, the V gene TRBV6-5; D is perhaps TRBD1 (5 bases). Germline lookup yields CDR1 MNHEY and CDR2 SVGAGI. The CDR3 consists of 14 residues. V shed 4 bases and J shed 4 bases, with 13 bases lying between them. CDR3 nucleotide sequence: TGTGCCAGCAGTTCGAGGGGAGGAGGCACTGAAGCTTTCTTT. Translating gives CASSSRGGGTEAFF.

The rearrangement joins TRBV5-6 to TRBJ1-5, with 9 positions matching TRBD1. Germline CDR1 is SGHDT and CDR2 is YYEEEE. The CDR3 has 15 amino acids. Trimming took 4 bases from V and 6 from J; bases not matched to a gene: 8. CDR3 coding DNA: TGTGCCAGCAGCGGAGGGACAGGGACGGGTCAGCCCCAGCATTTT. It is translated as CASSGGTGTGQPQHF.

V is TRBV2 and J is TRBJ1-6; D is unclear. The V and J ends lost 7 bases and 7 bases respectively, with 11 bases between them. The CDR3 has 13 residues. Germline CDR1 and CDR2: SNHLY and FYNNEI. For the CDR3, the DNA is TGTGCCAGCACGGCAGGCCCAAATTCACCCCTCCACTTT. Protein product: CASTAGPNSPLHF.

The chain couples TRBV13 to TRBJ2-5; TRBD2 aligns across 12 bases. Losses at the gene ends were 5 bases for V and 5 bases for J; bases not matched to a gene: 9. This CDR3 is 16 amino acids long. CDR1 PRHDT and CDR2 FYEKMQ come from the germline V gene (reference sequence). The CDR3 loop reads CASSTPLAGGPETQYF. CDR3 bases: TGTGCCAGCAGCACCCCCCTAGCGGGGGGGCCGGAGACCCAGTACTTC. Together with reference TRBV13 and TRBJ2-5, the CDR3 gives the full variable domain: AAGVIQSPRHLIKEKRETATLKCYPIPRHDTVYWYQQGPGQDPQFLISFYEKMQSDKGSIPDRFSAQQFSDYHSELNMSSLELGDSALYFCASSTPLAGGPETQYFGPGTRLLVL.

The V call is TRBV6-5, the J call TRBJ1-2, with 7 bases matching TRBD1. J lost 4 bases, V lost 5 bases, and 10 bases had no gene match. From germline, CDR1 is MNHEY and CDR2 SVGAGI. The CDR3 runs 15 residues. The CDR3 DNA reads as TGTGCCAGCAGTCGTCCAGGACAGGTGATCTATGGCTACACCTTC. Its protein is CASSRPGQVIYGYTF.

The genes are TRBV6-1 and TRBJ1-5, with D tentatively TRBD1 (6 bases). Germline-derived CDR1 and CDR2 are MNHNS and SASEGT. The CDR3 totals 15 residues. The ends were cut back, 0 bases at V and 5 bases at J, with 11 bases in the middle. CDR3 residues: CASSEAGGRDQPQHF. In DNA, the CDR3 is TGTGCCAGCAGTGAAGCTGGGGGCAGGGATCAGCCCCAGCATTTT.

V is TRBV7-9 and J is TRBJ2-2, with a tentative D call TRBD2 (6 bases). With 8 bases removed from V and 5 bases from J, the gap between germline ends came to 18 bases. This CDR3 has 15 amino acids. Germline lookup yields CDR1 SEHNR and CDR2 FQNEAQ (reference sequence). CDR3: CASPESAGITGELFF. The CDR3 DNA follows: TGTGCCAGCCCCGAGTCGGCGGGGATTACCGGGGAGCTGTTTTTT. The full variable domain, in which reference TRBV7-9 and TRBJ2-2 provide the parts outside the CDR3, is DTGVSQNPRHKITKRGQNVTFRCDPISEHNRLYWYRQTLGQGPEFLTYFQNEAQLEKSRLLSDRFSAERPKGSFSTLEIQRTEQGDSAMYLCASPESAGITGELFFGEGSRLTVL.

This clone was seen only once. The gene calls are TRBV6-5 and TRBJ2-7, with 9 nucleotides matching TRBD1. Germline V gives CDR1 MNHEY, CDR2 SVGAGI. V dropped 6 bases and J dropped 5; count of bases not matched to a gene: 11. This CDR3 contains 15 residues. Here the CDR3 reads CASRVKTGGRDEQYF. CDR3 sequence (DNA): TGTGCCAGCAGAGTTAAGACAGGGGGTAGGGACGAGCAGTACTTC.

This rearrangement joins TRBV5-5 to TRBJ2-7; tentatively, D is TRBD1 (5 bases). Trimming shortened V by 3 bases and J by 5 bases, and 18 bases separated the two germline ends. Germline lookup yields CDR1 SGHKS and CDR2 YYEKEE (reference sequence). CDR3 length: 15 residues. DNA for the CDR3: TGTGCCAGCAGCTCAGGGATTCTGCTAACTAACGAGCAGTACTTC. Translated, it gives CASSSGILLTNEQYF.

The chain combines TRBV6-6 with TRBJ1-4; D call uncertain. The CDR3 runs 16 residues. The V end lost 4 bases, the J end lost 8 bases, and 20 bases lay between the germline ends. CDR1 is MNHNY, CDR2 SVGAGI, per germline (reference sequence). CDR3: CASSLLRRQIEEKLFF. As DNA, the CDR3 is TGTGCCAGCAGTTTACTCAGGAGGCAAATAGAGGAAAAACTGTTTTTT.

The genes are TRBV6-1 and TRBJ2-7; tentatively, D is TRBD2 (5 bases). V shed 0 bases and J shed 2 bases, with 8 bases lying between them. The CDR3 spans 14 residues. CDR1 and CDR2 from the germline V gene are MNHNS and SASEGT. The CDR3 DNA reads as TGTGCCAGCAGTGAAGCTCCGGGGACCTACGAGCAGTACTTC. It translates to CASSEAPGTYEQYF.

This clone was recorded once. The chain uses TRBV5-4 and TRBJ2-1, with TRBD2 matching over 11 bases. Germline-derived CDR1 and CDR2 are SGHNT and YYREEE (reference sequence). Trimming removed 4 bases from V and 12 bases from J; junction bases left unmatched: 9. CDR3 size: 14 residues. Written as DNA, the CDR3 is TGTGCCAGCAGCACCGGGACTAGCGGAATGGTGCAGTTCTTC. It codes for CASSTGTSGMVQFF.

The chain employs TRBV5-1 and TRBJ1-2; 8 bases map to TRBD1. The CDR3 is 15 residues long. V lost 1 base, J lost 2 bases, and 4 bases stayed unmatched. Germline V gene data show CDR1 as SGHRS and CDR2 as YFSETQ. The CDR3 DNA reads TGCGCCAGCAGCTTGAAGCAGGGGGCCAACTATGGCTACACCTTC. Residues: CASSLKQGANYGYTF.

The rearrangement uses TRBV5-6 and TRBJ2-7, with D possibly being TRBD2 (5 bases). The CDR3 is made up of 15 amino acids. The V gene lost 0 bases and the J gene lost 3 bases, with 13 bases spanning the gap. Looked up from germline, CDR1 is SGHDT and CDR2 is YYEEEE. This CDR3 reads CASSLGPVGSYEQYF. The CDR3, as DNA: TGTGCCAGCAGCTTGGGTCCAGTGGGGAGCTACGAGCAGTACTTC.

This chain joins TRBV10-2 and TRBJ2-3, with 10 nucleotides matching TRBD1. J lost 5 bases, V lost 6 bases, and 2 bases had no gene match. CDR3 length: 13 amino acids. CDR1 is WSHSY and CDR2 is SAAADI in the germline V gene. The chain's CDR3 is CASRGQGGDTQYF. In DNA, the CDR3 is TGCGCCAGCAGAGGACAGGGGGGAGATACGCAGTATTTT.

Remarks on this clone: In the same sample, other DNA sequences code for this CDR3. The chain joins TRBV7-9 to TRBJ1-5; 7 bases are shared with TRBD1. CDR1 is SEHNR, CDR2 FQNEAQ, per germline (reference sequence). With 4 bases clipped from V and 2 bases from J, the junction kept 8 bases outside the gene matches. The CDR3 runs to 16 residues. CDR3 in amino acids: CASSSDRDRGNQPQHF. The CDR3 coding sequence is TGTGCCAGCAGCTCCGACCGGGACAGAGGCAATCAGCCCCAGCATTTT. The variable domain in full, completed from reference TRBV7-9 and TRBJ1-5, reads DTGVSQNPRHKITKRGQNVTFRCDPISEHNRLYWYRQTLGQGPEFLTYFQNEAQLEKSRLLSDRFSAERPKGSFSTLEIQRTEQGDSAMYLCASSSDRDRGNQPQHFGDGTRLSIL.

This chain links TRBV12-3 or TRBV12-4 with TRBJ2-7, with 7 bases identical to TRBD2. This CDR3 contains 12 residues. Trimming cost V 7 bases and J 6 bases; bases outside gene matches: 6. In nucleotides, the CDR3 is TGTGCCAGCACCGCGGGGAGGGCCGAGCAGTACTTC. It encodes CASTAGRAEQYF.

The chain has TRBV5-4 and TRBJ2-5; TRBD2 agrees at 11 bases. The J segment lost 2 bases and the V segment lost 6 bases, leaving 12 bases of the junction unmatched. Looked up from germline, CDR1 is SGHNT and CDR2 is YYREEE (reference sequence). The CDR3 is 17 amino acids. The CDR3 loop is CASTLKRLAGGQETQYF. The DNA of the CDR3 is TGTGCCAGCACCCTCAAAAGGCTAGCGGGGGGTCAAGAGACCCAGTACTTC.

This clone was recorded a few times. The rearrangement joins TRBV5-1 to TRBJ2-7; 11 nucleotides align to TRBD2. Trimming removed 4 bases from V and 1 base from J; junction bases left unmatched: 16. The length of the CDR3 is 19 residues. Per germline, CDR1 SGHRS and CDR2 YFSETQ. CDR3 DNA: TGCGCCAGCAGCCCAAGGACTAGCGGGCTCACGCCGCTTTCCTACGAGCAGTACTTC. Translating gives CASSPRTSGLTPLSYEQYF.

The J gene is TRBJ1-4, the V gene TRBV7-9, with unresolved D. Germline loops: CDR1 SEHNR, CDR2 FQNEAQ (reference sequence). There are 14 residues in the CDR3. V was cut by 8 bases and J by 4 bases, with 14 bases left in between. The chain's CDR3 is CASGGEFVNEKLFF. The DNA of the CDR3 is TGTGCCAGCGGTGGGGAGTTCGTTAATGAAAAACTGTTTTTT.

The V and J genes are TRBV24-1 and TRBJ2-3; tentative D call: TRBD2 (5 bases). Deletions cut 6 bases from V and 0 bases from J, with 9 bases between. There are 14 residues in the CDR3. The V gene's germline CDR1 is KGHDR and CDR2 SFDVKD. The CDR3 DNA follows: TGTGCCACCAGTACTAGGACTAGCACAGATACGCAGTATTTT. It codes for CATSTRTSTDTQYF.

V and J are TRBV30 and TRBJ2-7; D is perhaps TRBD1 (6 bases). In germline, CDR1 is GTSNPN, CDR2 SVGIG (reference sequence). CDR3 length: 14 residues. V lost 0 bases, J lost 4 bases, and 13 bases lay in between. CDR3 sequence (DNA): TGTGCCTGGAGTGTACGGACAGCGAATTACGAGCAGTACTTC. It is translated as CAWSVRTANYEQYF.

This sequence joins TRBV7-2 and TRBJ1-1; a weak D match, TRBD1 (5 bases). CDR3 length: 13 amino acids. Germline-derived CDR1 and CDR2 are SGHTA and FQGNSA. V was shortened by 4 bases and J by 1 base, with 7 bases between the two germline ends. The CDR3 spells CASSSQGNTEAFF. The CDR3 DNA sequence: TGTGCCAGCAGCTCCCAGGGGAACACTGAAGCTTTCTTT.

The chain joins TRBV30 to TRBJ2-6, with TRBD1 as a possible D gene (5 bases). The CDR3 is made up of 15 amino acids. V was shortened by 5 bases and J by 4 bases, with 15 bases between the two germline ends. Germline V gives CDR1 GTSNPN, CDR2 SVGIG (reference sequence). The DNA for the CDR3 is TGTGCCTGGGGACACGGAGACTTAGGGGCCAACGTCCTGACTTTC. It specifies CAWGHGDLGANVLTF.

The CDR3 sequence is CASSVGQIGEKLFF. CDR3 DNA sequence: TGTGCCAGCAGCGTCGGACAGATCGGAGAAAAACTGTTTTTT. This sequence joins TRBV11-2 and TRBJ1-4; a weak D match, TRBD1 (6 bases). V lost 5 bases and J lost 8, with 15 bases in between. CDR1 and CDR2 from the germline V gene are SGHAT and FQNNGV. The CDR3 consists of 14 residues.

This clone was picked up a small number of times. The chain carries TRBV11-3 and TRBJ2-2; 9 nucleotides align to TRBD2. CDR3 size: 17 residues. The germline gives CDR1 SGHNT, CDR2 YENEEA. V shed 5 bases and J 2 bases; nucleotides not matched to a gene: 9. The CDR3 loop is CASSTPSGGLNTGELFF. For the CDR3, the DNA is TGTGCCAGCAGCACCCCGAGCGGGGGGCTCAACACCGGGGAGCTGTTTTTT.

The chain joins TRBV19 to TRBJ1-4; 7 nucleotides line up with TRBD1. With 9 bases clipped from V and 0 bases from J, the junction kept 7 bases outside the gene matches. This CDR3 region has 15 residues. CDR1 is LNHDA, CDR2 SQIVND, per germline (reference sequence). The DNA of the CDR3 is TGTGCCAGCTCCTTAGGGACAGCAACTAATGAAAAACTGTTTTTT. As protein: CASSLGTATNEKLFF. Variable domain in full (rest from reference TRBV19 and TRBJ1-4): DGGITQSPKYLFRKEGQNVTLSCEQNLNHDAMYWYRQDPGQGLRLIYYSQIVNDFQKGDIAEGYSVSREKKESFPLTVTSAQKNPTAFYLCASSLGTATNEKLFFGSGTQLSVL.